Presented here are 24 T cell receptor beta chains from one specimen sequenced in a study of T cell changes during pregnancy in multiple sclerosis. Sequencing used immunoSEQ multiplex PCR; TCRdb keeps in-frame clones, though not all of them. The sample includes approximately 35,000 clones, over 85% of them seen just once. The sequenced sample was CD4+ T cells from peripheral blood mononuclear cells, obtained after pregnancy. The source is a female donor in good health, enrolled as a control in a pregnancy study.

The chain uses TRBV5-4 and TRBJ2-7; 8 bases line up with TRBD1. V was pared by 0 bases and J by 6 bases, with 8 bases of the junction left unmatched. This CDR3 has 15 residues. Per the germline V gene, CDR1 is SGHNT and CDR2 is YYREEE (reference sequence). Written as DNA, the CDR3 is TGTGCCAGCAGCTTGGTAGCAGGGGGCAGGGGCGAGCAGTACTTC. This encodes CASSLVAGGRGEQYF.

The chain carries TRBV5-4 and TRBJ2-7; TRBD2 matches 15 bases. V lost 4 bases and J lost 5; bases outside the gene matches: 7. CDR3 length: 16 residues. Germline V CDR1 and CDR2: SGHNT, YYREEE (reference sequence). The CDR3 DNA reads TGTGCCAGCAGCGCGGGACTAGCGGGAGGATCCCACGAGCAGTACTTC. It translates to CASSAGLAGGSHEQYF.

The rearrangement links TRBV10-3 to TRBJ2-5; 7 bases map to TRBD1. Germline trimming cut 2 bases from V and 4 bases from J; bases unmatched to any gene: 10. This CDR3 contains 16 residues. Germline V gives CDR1 ENHRY, CDR2 SYGVKD. The DNA for the CDR3 is TGTGCCATCAGTGAGCCGGGACAGAAGGGAAGAGAGACCCAGTACTTC. Its translation is CAISEPGQKGRETQYF.

The rearrangement joins TRBV21-1 to TRBJ2-5; TRBD2, the table's D call, was not compared with the DNA. TRBV21-1 is an annotated pseudogene. The CDR3 totals 14 residues. CDR3 nucleotides: TGTGCCAGCAGCACCCGACCCGGGGGAGAGACCCAGTACTTC. Encoded protein: CASSTRPGGETQYF.

The chain employs TRBV6-1 and TRBJ2-1, with TRBD2 matching 11 bases. Per the germline V gene, CDR1 is MNHNS and CDR2 is SASEGT. V lost 10 bases and J lost 5; bases outside the gene matches: 4. This CDR3 is 13 amino acids long. The CDR3 reads CATATSGDNEQFF. Here the CDR3 DNA reads TGTGCCACCGCGACTAGCGGGGACAATGAGCAGTTCTTC.

The V and J genes are TRBV7-2 and TRBJ1-1; tentative D call: TRBD1 (5 bases). Trimming took 4 bases from V and 2 from J, leaving 17 bases between them. Germline V CDR1 and CDR2: SGHTA, FQGNSA. This CDR3 has 16 amino acids. This chain's CDR3 is CASSSPLGGGNTEAFF. The CDR3 nucleotides read TGTGCCAGCAGCTCTCCCCTCGGGGGGGGTAACACTGAAGCTTTCTTT.

The chain employs TRBV29-1 and TRBJ1-4; 8 nucleotides line up with TRBD1. CDR3 size: 11 residues. The germline V gene has CDR1 SQVTM and CDR2 ANQGSEA. The trim removed 7 bases at V and 7 bases at J, leaving 2 bases unmatched. The CDR3 DNA is TGCAGCGCTGGGACAGGTGAAAAACTGTTTTTT. Amino acid sequence: CSAGTGEKLFF.

This chain connects TRBV6-6 to TRBJ2-7; D gene ambiguous. CDR1 and CDR2 from the germline V gene are MNHNY and SVGAGI (reference sequence). The CDR3 extends over 14 amino acids. Trimming pared 3 bases from V and 6 bases from J, leaving 15 bases between. The CDR3 DNA sequence: TGTGCCAGCAGTTATGTCAGGCAGGTCGGCGAGCAGTACTTC. This translates into CASSYVRQVGEQYF.

The J gene is TRBJ1-4, the V gene TRBV28; possibly TRBD1 for D (6 bases). The germline CDR1 and CDR2 sequences are MDHEN and SYDVKM. The V and J ends lost 1 base and 8 bases respectively, with 11 bases between them. The CDR3 spans 14 residues. CDR3 loop: CASSLLQGGEKLFF. CDR3 DNA sequence: TGTGCCAGCAGTTTATTACAGGGAGGGGAAAAACTGTTTTTT.

This chain links TRBV30 with TRBJ2-1; the D is unclear. Trimming took 1 base from V and 2 from J, leaving 6 bases between them. The V gene's germline CDR1 is GTSNPN and CDR2 SVGIG (reference sequence). The CDR3 is made up of 13 amino acids. CDR3 in DNA: TGTGCCTGGAGTGGAGTTGCCTACAATGAGCAGTTCTTC. This gives the protein CAWSGVAYNEQFF.

This clone has a handful of counts. The chain has TRBV7-8 and TRBJ1-1, with TRBD1 matching 7 bases. Losses at the gene ends were 6 bases for V and 1 base for J; bases not matched to a gene: 2. This CDR3 region has 13 residues. The germline gives CDR1 SGHVS, CDR2 FQNEAQ. The CDR3 loop reads CASRRQGNTEAFF. The CDR3 DNA reads TGTGCCAGCAGAAGACAGGGGAACACTGAAGCTTTCTTT. Filled out from reference TRBV7-8 and TRBJ1-1, the complete variable domain reads GAGVSQSPRYKVAKRGQDVALRCDPISGHVSLFWYQQALGQGPEFLTYFQNEAQLDKSGLPSDRFFAERPEGSVSTLKIQRTQQEDSAVYLCASRRQGNTEAFFGQGTRLTVV.

This rearrangement joins TRBV5-6 to TRBJ2-5; TRBD2 matches at 7 bases. The CDR3 is 16 residues long. Germline V CDR1 and CDR2: SGHDT, YYEEEE. V lost 4 bases and J lost 5; bases outside the gene matches: 14. The DNA for the CDR3 is TGTGCCAGCAGCGGGAGGGTCCGTTCCTCCCATGAGACCCAGTACTTC. Protein: CASSGRVRSSHETQYF.

This clone was counted only a few times. This chain links TRBV19 with TRBJ1-2, with TRBD1 as a possible D gene (6 bases). Trimming stripped 3 bases from V and 5 bases from J, with 13 bases between. There are 14 residues in the CDR3. Germline assignment: CDR1 LNHDA and CDR2 SQIVND (reference sequence). The CDR3 sequence is CASSIFGQPYGYTF. CDR3 DNA sequence: TGTGCCAGTAGTATCTTTGGACAGCCGTATGGCTACACCTTC. The entire variable domain, with the rest obtained from reference TRBV19 and TRBJ1-2, is as follows: DGGITQSPKYLFRKEGQNVTLSCEQNLNHDAMYWYRQDPGQGLRLIYYSQIVNDFQKGDIAEGYSVSREKKESFPLTVTSAQKNPTAFYLCASSIFGQPYGYTFGSGTRLTVV.

The chain couples TRBV5-6 to TRBJ2-7; no firm D call. This CDR3 has 13 amino acids. Trimming cost V 0 bases and J 2 bases, with 6 bases left between them. Germline values: CDR1 SGHDT, CDR2 YYEEEE. As DNA, the CDR3 is TGTGCCAGCAGCTTGGGCGGAACCTACGAGCAGTACTTC. The encoded protein is CASSLGGTYEQYF. Variable domain in full (rest from reference TRBV5-6 and TRBJ2-7): DAGVTQSPTHLIKTRGQQVTLRCSPKSGHDTVSWYQQALGQGPQFIFQYYEEEERQRGNFPDRFSGHQFPNYSSELNVNALLLGDSALYLCASSLGGTYEQYFGPGTRLTVT.

The rearrangement links TRBV29-1 to TRBJ2-2; TRBD2 agrees at 9 bases. Germline V gene sequence: CDR1 SQVTM, CDR2 ANQGSEA. The CDR3 consists of 11 residues. The CDR3 loop reads CAKREAGELFF. For the CDR3, the DNA is TGCGCTAAGCGGGAGGCCGGGGAGCTGTTTTTT.

The V gene is TRBV7-9, the J gene TRBJ1-5; 7 bases match TRBD1. Unmatched junction bases numbered 8, after V lost 5 bases and J lost 1 base. The germline gives CDR1 SEHNR, CDR2 FQNEAQ (reference sequence). This CDR3 has 16 residues. The CDR3 DNA sequence: TGTGCCAGCAGCCCCCCGGGACAGACCAGCAATCAGCCCCAGCATTTT. Its protein product is CASSPPGQTSNQPQHF.

This clone was counted between two and nine times. J is TRBJ2-3 and V is TRBV27, with a weak D call TRBD1 (5 bases). The CDR3 covers 16 residues. CDR1 and CDR2 (germline): MNHEY, SMNVEV (reference sequence). Trimming removed 3 bases at V and 1 base at J, with 14 bases between. For the CDR3, the DNA is TGTGCCAGCAGTTTGATCAGGGTGGCAGGCACAGATACGCAGTATTTT. It is translated as CASSLIRVAGTDTQYF.

This chain connects TRBV4-2 to TRBJ1-2, with D perhaps matching TRBD1 (5 bases). Trimming shortened V by 3 bases and J by 4 bases, and 15 bases separated the two germline ends. Germline-derived CDR1 and CDR2 are LGHNA and YNFKEQ. The CDR3 totals 15 residues. This CDR3 reads CASSQDTGSVYGYTF. The CDR3 DNA reads TGTGCCAGCAGCCAGGACACAGGTTCTGTCTATGGCTACACCTTC.

The gene calls are TRBV6-5 and TRBJ2-7; D may be TRBD1 (6 bases). The V and J ends lost 7 bases and 1 base respectively, with 11 bases between them. The CDR3 extends over 13 amino acids. Germline loops: CDR1 MNHEY, CDR2 SVGAGI. As DNA, the CDR3 is TGTGCCAGCACGCAGGGGTGGTCCTACGAGCAGTACTTC. Translated, it gives CASTQGWSYEQYF.

V is TRBV21-1 and J is TRBJ1-1; TRBD1 was called by the table and not checked on the DNA. TRBV21-1 has pseudogene status. This CDR3 comprises 15 residues. As DNA, the CDR3 is TGTGCCAGCAGCAAACGTCCAGGGGGGAACACTGAAGCTTTCTTT. It codes for CASSKRPGGNTEAFF.

The chain is built from TRBV7-8 and TRBJ2-7; the match to TRBD2 covers 9 bases. J lost 0 bases, V lost 3 bases, and 9 bases had no gene match. There are 17 residues in the CDR3. CDR1 SGHVS and CDR2 FQNEAQ come from the germline V gene. CDR3 residues: CASSLGATSGVSYEQYF. The CDR3 nucleotides read TGTGCCAGCAGCTTGGGGGCGACTAGCGGAGTCTCCTACGAGCAGTACTTC. Complete variable domain (other parts from reference TRBV7-8 and TRBJ2-7): GAGVSQSPRYKVAKRGQDVALRCDPISGHVSLFWYQQALGQGPEFLTYFQNEAQLDKSGLPSDRFFAERPEGSVSTLKIQRTQQEDSAVYLCASSLGATSGVSYEQYFGPGTRLTVT.

The chain recombines TRBV30 with TRBJ2-2; D call uncertain. The germline gives CDR1 GTSNPN, CDR2 SVGIG (reference sequence). V was clipped by 3 bases and J by 4 bases, with 6 bases between them. This CDR3 contains 12 residues. CDR3 DNA sequence: TGTGCCTGGAGCTCTAGCACCGGGGAGCTGTTTTTT. Its protein product is CAWSSSTGELFF.

The rearrangement links TRBV6-5 to TRBJ2-7; 9 nucleotides match TRBD1. Germline CDR1 MNHEY, CDR2 SVGAGI. The ends lost 5 bases at V and 6 bases at J; junction bases unmatched: 11. The CDR3 totals 15 residues. CDR3 protein: CASSTGGQGRLEQYF. CDR3 bases: TGTGCCAGCAGTACCGGGGGACAGGGAAGGCTCGAGCAGTACTTC.

The rearrangement links TRBV27 to TRBJ1-2; D possibly corresponds to TRBD1 (5 bases). V lost 0 bases to trimming and J lost 3 bases, with 8 bases between them. From germline, CDR1 is MNHEY and CDR2 SMNVEV (reference sequence). The CDR3 length is 14 residues. CDR3 coding DNA: TGTGCCAGCAGTTTATCGGGGGGAGACTATGGCTACACCTTC. This codes for CASSLSGGDYGYTF.